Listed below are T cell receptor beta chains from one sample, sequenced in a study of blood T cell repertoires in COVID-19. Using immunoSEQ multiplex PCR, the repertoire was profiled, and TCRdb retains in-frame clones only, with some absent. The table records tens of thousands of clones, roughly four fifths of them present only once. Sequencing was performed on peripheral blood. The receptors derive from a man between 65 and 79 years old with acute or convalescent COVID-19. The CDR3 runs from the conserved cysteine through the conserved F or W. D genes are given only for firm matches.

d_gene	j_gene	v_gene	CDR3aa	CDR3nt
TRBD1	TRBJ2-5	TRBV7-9	CASSPRDRGDELAQYF	TGTGCCAGCAGCCCGCGGGACAGGGGGGACGAACTGGCCCAGTACTTC
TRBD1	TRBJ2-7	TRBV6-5	CASSTDRISSYEQYF	TGTGCCAGCAGCACGGACAGGATAAGCTCCTACGAGCAGTACTTC
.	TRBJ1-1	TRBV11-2	CASSLGGNTEAFF	TGTGCCAGCAGCTTAGGAGGGAACACTGAAGCTTTCTTT
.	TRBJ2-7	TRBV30	CAWSPGIDEQYF	TGTGCCTGGAGCCCCGGGATTGACGAGCAGTACTTC
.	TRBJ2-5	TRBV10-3	CAIRGGGGPGETQYF	TGTGCCATCAGGGGGGGAGGGGGTCCAGGGGAGACCCAGTACTTC
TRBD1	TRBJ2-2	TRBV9	CASTDRGSTGELFF	TGTGCCAGCACGGACAGGGGAAGCACCGGGGAGCTGTTTTTT
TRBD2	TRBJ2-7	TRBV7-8	CASSSTIAGPYEQYF	TGTGCCAGCAGCTCAACCATAGCGGGTCCCTACGAGCAGTACTTC
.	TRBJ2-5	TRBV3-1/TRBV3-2	CASSLAPSQETQYF	TGTGCCAGCAGCCTGGCCCCTAGCCAAGAGACCCAGTACTTC
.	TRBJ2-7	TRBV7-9	CASGRNWGNEQYF	TGTGCCAGCGGGAGGAACTGGGGGAACGAGCAGTACTTC
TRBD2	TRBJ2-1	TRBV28	CASGRGAAGNNEQFF	TGTGCCAGCGGGCGGGGGGCGGCTGGGAACAATGAGCAGTTCTTC
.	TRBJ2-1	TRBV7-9	CASSLVMGRDNEQFF	TGTGCCAGCAGCTTAGTAATGGGCCGAGACAATGAGCAGTTCTTC
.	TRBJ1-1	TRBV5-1	CASSITGTHTEAFF	TGCGCCAGCAGCATCACCGGGACACACACTGAAGCTTTCTTT
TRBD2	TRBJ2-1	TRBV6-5	CASTASGGHNEQFF	TGTGCCAGCACCGCTAGCGGGGGCCACAATGAGCAGTTCTTC
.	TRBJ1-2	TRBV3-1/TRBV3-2	CASSQDNTYYGYTF	TGTGCCAGCAGCCAAGATAACACCTACTATGGCTACACCTTC
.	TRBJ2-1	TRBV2	CASSENGGSLNEQFF	TGTGCCAGCAGTGAAAACGGAGGGTCCCTTAATGAGCAGTTCTTC
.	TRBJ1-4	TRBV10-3	CAISPGDREKLFF	TGTGCCATCAGTCCAGGGGATCGGGAAAAACTGTTTTTT
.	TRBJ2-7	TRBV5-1	CASSLAGVYEQYF	TGCGCCAGCAGCTTGGCAGGGGTCTACGAGCAGTACTTC
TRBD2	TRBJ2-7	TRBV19	CASSSGLAGGYEQYF	TGTGCCAGTAGTTCAGGACTAGCGGGAGGGTACGAGCAGTACTTC